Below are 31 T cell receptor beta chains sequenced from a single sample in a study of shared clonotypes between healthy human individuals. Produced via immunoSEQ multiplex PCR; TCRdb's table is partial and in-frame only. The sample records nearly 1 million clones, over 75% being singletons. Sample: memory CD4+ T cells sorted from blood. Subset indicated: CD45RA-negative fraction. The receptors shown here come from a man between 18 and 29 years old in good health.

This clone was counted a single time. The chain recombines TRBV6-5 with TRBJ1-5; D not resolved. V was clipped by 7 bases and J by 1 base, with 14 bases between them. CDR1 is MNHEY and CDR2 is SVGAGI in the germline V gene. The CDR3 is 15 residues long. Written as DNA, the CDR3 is TGTGCCAGCACAGGCTCCGCGCAGAGCAATCAGCCCCAGCATTTT. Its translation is CASTGSAQSNQPQHF.

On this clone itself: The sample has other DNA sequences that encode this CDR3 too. The CDR3 is CASSQEGGTGAYEQYF. CDR3 coding DNA: TGCGCCAGCAGCCAAGAAGGGGGGACAGGGGCCTACGAGCAGTACTTC. The chain recombines TRBV4-1 with TRBJ2-7; 10 nucleotides line up with TRBD1. CDR3 size: 16 residues. Germline lookup yields CDR1 MGHRA and CDR2 YSYEKL. V shed 0 bases and J 2 bases; nucleotides not matched to a gene: 4.

The CDR3 coding sequence is TGTGCCAGCAGTGAGACGGCTTATGGCTACACCTTC. Translation: CASSETAYGYTF. The chain has TRBV2 and TRBJ1-2, with D unresolved. Germline CDR1 is SNHLY and CDR2 is FYNNEI. V was cut by 3 bases and J by 5 bases, with 7 bases left in between. CDR3 length: 12 amino acids.

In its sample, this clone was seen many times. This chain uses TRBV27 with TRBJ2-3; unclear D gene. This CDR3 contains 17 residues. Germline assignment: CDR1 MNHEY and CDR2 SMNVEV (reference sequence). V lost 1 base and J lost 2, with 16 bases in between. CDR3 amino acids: CASSLLFVGKATDTQYF. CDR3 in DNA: TGTGCCAGCAGTTTATTGTTCGTGGGGAAGGCCACAGATACGCAGTATTTT.

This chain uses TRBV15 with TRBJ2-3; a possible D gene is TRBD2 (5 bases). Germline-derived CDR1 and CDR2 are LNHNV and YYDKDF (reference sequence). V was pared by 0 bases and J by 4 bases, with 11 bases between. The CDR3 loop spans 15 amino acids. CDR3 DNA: TGTGCCACCAGCAGAGATCCTAGCTTCCCAGATACGCAGTATTTT. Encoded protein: CATSRDPSFPDTQYF.

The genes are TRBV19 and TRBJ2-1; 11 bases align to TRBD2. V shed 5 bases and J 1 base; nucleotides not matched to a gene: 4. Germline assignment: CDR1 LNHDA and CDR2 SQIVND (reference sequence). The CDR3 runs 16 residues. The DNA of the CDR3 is TGTGCCAGTAGTTCTTTAGCGGGAGGGTCCTACAATGAGCAGTTCTTC. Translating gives CASSSLAGGSYNEQFF.

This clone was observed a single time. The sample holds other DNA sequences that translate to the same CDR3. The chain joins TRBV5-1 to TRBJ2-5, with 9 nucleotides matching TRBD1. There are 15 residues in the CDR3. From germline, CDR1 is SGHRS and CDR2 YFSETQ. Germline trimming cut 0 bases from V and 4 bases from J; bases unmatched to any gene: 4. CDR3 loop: CASSLAGQGGETQYF. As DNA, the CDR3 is TGCGCCAGCAGCTTGGCGGGACAGGGAGGAGAGACCCAGTACTTC.

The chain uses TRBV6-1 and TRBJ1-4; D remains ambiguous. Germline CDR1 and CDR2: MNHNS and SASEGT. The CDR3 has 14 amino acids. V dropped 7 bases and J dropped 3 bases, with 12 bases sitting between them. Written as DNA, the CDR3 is TGTGCCAGCATACGCGGAAGTTCTAATGAAAAACTGTTTTTT. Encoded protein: CASIRGSSNEKLFF.

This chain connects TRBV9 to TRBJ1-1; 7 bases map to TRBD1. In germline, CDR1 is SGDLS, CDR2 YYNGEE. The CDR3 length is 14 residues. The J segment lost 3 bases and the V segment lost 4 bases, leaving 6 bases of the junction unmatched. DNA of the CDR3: TGTGCCAGCAGCATACAGGGGTGGGACACTGAAGCTTTCTTT. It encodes CASSIQGWDTEAFF.

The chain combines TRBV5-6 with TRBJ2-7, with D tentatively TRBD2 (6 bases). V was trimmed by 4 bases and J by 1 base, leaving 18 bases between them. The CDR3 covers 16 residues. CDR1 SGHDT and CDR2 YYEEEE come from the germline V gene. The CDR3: CASSPRYSGGSYEQYF. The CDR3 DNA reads TGTGCCAGCAGCCCACGATATTCCGGGGGATCCTACGAGCAGTACTTC. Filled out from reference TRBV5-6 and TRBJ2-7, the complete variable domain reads DAGVTQSPTHLIKTRGQQVTLRCSPKSGHDTVSWYQQALGQGPQFIFQYYEEEERQRGNFPDRFSGHQFPNYSSELNVNALLLGDSALYLCASSPRYSGGSYEQYFGPGTRLTVT.

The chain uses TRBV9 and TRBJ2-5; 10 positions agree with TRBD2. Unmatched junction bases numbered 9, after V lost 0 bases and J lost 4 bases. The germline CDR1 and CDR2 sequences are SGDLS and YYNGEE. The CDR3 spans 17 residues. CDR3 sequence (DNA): TGTGCCAGCAGCGTAGGTGCTAGCGGGAGTGGGGTAGAGACCCAGTACTTC. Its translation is CASSVGASGSGVETQYF.

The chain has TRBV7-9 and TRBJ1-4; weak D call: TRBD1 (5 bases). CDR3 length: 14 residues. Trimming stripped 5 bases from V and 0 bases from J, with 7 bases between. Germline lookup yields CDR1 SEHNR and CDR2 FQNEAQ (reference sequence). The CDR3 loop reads CASSQGATNEKLFF. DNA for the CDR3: TGTGCCAGCAGCCAGGGCGCAACTAATGAAAAACTGTTTTTT.

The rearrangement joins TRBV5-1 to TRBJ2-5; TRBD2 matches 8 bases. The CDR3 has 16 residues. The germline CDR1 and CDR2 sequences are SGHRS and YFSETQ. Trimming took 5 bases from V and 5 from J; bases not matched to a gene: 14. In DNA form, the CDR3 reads TGCGCCAGCAGGCACGCCGGGGGGGAGGCGTATGAGACCCAGTACTTC. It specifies CASRHAGGEAYETQYF.

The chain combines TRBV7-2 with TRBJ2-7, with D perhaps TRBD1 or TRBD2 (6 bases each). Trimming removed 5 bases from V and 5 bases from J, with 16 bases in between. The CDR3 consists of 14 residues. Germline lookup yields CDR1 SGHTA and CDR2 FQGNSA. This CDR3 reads CASSPLGGPDEQYF. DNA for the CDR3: TGTGCCAGCAGCCCCCTAGGGGGGCCCGACGAGCAGTACTTC.

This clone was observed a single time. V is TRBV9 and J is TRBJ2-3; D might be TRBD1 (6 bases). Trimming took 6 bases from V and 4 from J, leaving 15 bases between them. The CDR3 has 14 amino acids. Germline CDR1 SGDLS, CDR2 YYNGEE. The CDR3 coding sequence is TGTGCCAGCACCCCTACAGGGTGGGCAGATACGCAGTATTTT. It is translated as CASTPTGWADTQYF. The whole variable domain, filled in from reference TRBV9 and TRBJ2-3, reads DSGVTQTPKHLITATGQRVTLRCSPRSGDLSVYWYQQSLDQGLQFLIQYYNGEERAKGNILERFSAQQFPDLHSELNLSSLELGDSALYFCASTPTGWADTQYFGPGTRLTVL.

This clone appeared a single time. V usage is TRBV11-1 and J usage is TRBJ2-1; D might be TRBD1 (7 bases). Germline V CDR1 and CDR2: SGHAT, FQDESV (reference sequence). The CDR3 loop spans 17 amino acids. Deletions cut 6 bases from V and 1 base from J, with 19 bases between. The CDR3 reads CASSGGSRGRSYNEQFF. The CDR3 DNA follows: TGTGCCAGCAGTGGGGGTTCCAGGGGGAGGTCCTACAATGAGCAGTTCTTC.

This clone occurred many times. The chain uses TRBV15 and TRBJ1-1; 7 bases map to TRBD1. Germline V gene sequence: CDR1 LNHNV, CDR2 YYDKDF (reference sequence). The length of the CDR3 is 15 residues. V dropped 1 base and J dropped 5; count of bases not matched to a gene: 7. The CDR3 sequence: CATSRVGGGATEAFF. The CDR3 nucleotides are TGTGCCACCAGCAGAGTTGGAGGGGGCGCAACTGAAGCTTTCTTT.

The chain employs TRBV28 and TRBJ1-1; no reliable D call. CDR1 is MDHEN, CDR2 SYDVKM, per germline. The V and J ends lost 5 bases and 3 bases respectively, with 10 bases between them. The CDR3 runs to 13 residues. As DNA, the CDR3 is TGTGCCAGCAGTCCCGTAGTTGACACTGAAGCTTTCTTT. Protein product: CASSPVVDTEAFF.

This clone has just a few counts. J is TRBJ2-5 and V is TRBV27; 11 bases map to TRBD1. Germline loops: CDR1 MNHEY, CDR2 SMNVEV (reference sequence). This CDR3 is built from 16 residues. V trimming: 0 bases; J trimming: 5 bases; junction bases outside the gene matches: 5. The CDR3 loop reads CASSLSGTGGVETQYF. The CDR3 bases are TGTGCCAGCAGTTTATCTGGGACAGGGGGTGTCGAGACCCAGTACTTC.

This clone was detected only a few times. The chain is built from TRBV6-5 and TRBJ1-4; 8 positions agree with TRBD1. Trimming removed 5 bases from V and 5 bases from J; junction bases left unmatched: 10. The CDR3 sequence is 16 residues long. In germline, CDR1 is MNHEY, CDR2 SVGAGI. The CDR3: CASSNWRDRRNEKLFF. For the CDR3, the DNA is TGTGCCAGCAGTAACTGGCGGGACAGGAGAAATGAAAAACTGTTTTTT.

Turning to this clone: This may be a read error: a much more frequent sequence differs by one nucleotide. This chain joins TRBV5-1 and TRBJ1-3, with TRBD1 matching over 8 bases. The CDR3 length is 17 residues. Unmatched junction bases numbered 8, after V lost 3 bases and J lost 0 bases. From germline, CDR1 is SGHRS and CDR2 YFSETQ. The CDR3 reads CASSWGAGGNSGNTIYF. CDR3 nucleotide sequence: TGCGCCAGCAGCTGGGGGGCAGGGGGCAACTCTGGAAACACCATATATTTT.

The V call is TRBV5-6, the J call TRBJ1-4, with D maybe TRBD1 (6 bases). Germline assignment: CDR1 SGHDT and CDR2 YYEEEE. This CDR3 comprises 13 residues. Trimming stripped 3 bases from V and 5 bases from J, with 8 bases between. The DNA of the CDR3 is TGTGCCAGCAGCTGGGGGCCCAATGAAAAACTGTTTTTT. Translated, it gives CASSWGPNEKLFF.

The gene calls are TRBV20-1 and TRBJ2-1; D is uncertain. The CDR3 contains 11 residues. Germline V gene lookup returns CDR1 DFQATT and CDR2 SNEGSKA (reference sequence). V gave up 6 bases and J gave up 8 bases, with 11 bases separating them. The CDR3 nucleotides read TGCAGTGCGGATTTAGTCGATGAGCAGTTCTTC. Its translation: CSADLVDEQFF.

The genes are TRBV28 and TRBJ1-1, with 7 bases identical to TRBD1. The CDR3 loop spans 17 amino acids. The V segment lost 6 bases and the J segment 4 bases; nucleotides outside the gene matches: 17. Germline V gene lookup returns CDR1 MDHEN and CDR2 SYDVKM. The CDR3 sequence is CASSREGRGKVRTEAFF. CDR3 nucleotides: TGTGCCAGCAGCCGAGAGGGCAGGGGGAAGGTGCGCACTGAAGCTTTCTTT.

In DNA form, the CDR3 reads TGTGCCAGCAGCTTAGATGGGCCGCTGAATTCACCCCTCCACTTT. Amino acids: CASSLDGPLNSPLHF. This rearrangement joins TRBV7-2 to TRBJ1-6; D gene ambiguous. This CDR3 region has 15 residues. V was clipped by 1 base and J by 7 bases, with 11 bases between them. Germline V gives CDR1 SGHTA, CDR2 FQGNSA.

CDR3 sequence: CASSGVPGIGDPGYTF. Here the CDR3 DNA reads TGTGCCAGCAGTGGGGTCCCCGGGATTGGGGACCCTGGCTACACCTTC. J is TRBJ1-2 and V is TRBV6-1; D perhaps matches TRBD1 (5 bases). Germline values: CDR1 MNHNS, CDR2 SASEGT. The CDR3 has 16 amino acids. V lost 4 bases to trimming and J lost 7 bases, with 22 bases between them.

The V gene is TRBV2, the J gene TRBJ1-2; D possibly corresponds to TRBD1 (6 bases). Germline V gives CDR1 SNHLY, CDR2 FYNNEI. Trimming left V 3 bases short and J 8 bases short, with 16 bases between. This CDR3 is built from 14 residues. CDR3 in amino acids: CASSERDTGMGYTF. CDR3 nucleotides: TGTGCCAGCAGTGAGCGGGATACAGGGATGGGCTACACCTTC.

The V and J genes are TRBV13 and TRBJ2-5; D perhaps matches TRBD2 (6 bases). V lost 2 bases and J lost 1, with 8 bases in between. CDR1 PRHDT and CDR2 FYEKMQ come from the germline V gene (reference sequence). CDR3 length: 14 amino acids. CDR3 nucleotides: TGTGCCAGCAGCTTACGCGGGGCCCAAGAGACCCAGTACTTC. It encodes CASSLRGAQETQYF.

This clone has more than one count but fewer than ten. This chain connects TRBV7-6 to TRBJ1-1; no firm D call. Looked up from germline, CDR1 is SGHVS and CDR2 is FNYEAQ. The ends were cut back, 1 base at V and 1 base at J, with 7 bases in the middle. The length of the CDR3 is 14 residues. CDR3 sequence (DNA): TGTGCCAGCAGCTTAGGTACGGCGAACACTGAAGCTTTCTTT. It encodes CASSLGTANTEAFF.

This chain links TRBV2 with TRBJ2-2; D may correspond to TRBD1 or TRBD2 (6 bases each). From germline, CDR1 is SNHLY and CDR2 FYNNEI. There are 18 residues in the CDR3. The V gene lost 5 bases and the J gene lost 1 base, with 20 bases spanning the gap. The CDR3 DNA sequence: TGTGCCAGCAGTTACAGGGAGGCCCCATTCCTGAACACCGGGGAGCTGTTTTTT. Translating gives CASSYREAPFLNTGELFF.

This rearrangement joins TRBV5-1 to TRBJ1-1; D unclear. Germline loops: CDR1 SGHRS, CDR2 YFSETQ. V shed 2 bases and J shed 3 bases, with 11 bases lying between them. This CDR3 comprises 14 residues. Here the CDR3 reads CASSFGGSDTEAFF. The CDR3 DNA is TGCGCCAGCAGCTTCGGAGGGTCGGACACTGAAGCTTTCTTT. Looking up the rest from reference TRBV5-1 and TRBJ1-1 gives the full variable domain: KAGVTQTPRYLIKTRGQQVTLSCSPISGHRSVSWYQQTPGQGLQFLFEYFSETQRNKGNFPGRFSGRQFSNSRSEMNVSTLELGDSALYLCASSFGGSDTEAFFGQGTRLTVV.